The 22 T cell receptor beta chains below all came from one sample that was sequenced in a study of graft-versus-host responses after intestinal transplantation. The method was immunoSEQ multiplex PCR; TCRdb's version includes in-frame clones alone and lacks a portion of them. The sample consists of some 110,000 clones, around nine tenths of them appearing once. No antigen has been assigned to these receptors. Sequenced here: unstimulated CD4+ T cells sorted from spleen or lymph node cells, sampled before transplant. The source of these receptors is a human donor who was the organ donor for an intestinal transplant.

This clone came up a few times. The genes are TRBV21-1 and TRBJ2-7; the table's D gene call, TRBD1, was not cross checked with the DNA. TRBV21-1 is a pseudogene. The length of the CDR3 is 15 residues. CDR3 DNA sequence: TGTGCCAGCAGCAAATCATCGGGACAAACCTACGAGCAGTACTTC. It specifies CASSKSSGQTYEQYF.

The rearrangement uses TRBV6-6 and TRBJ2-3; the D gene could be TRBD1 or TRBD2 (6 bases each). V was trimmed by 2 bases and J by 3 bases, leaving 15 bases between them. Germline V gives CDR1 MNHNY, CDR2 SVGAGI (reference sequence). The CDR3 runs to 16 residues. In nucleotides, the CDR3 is TGTGCCAGCAGTTACGATGGGGGGCCAGGAACAGATACGCAGTATTTT. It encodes CASSYDGGPGTDTQYF.

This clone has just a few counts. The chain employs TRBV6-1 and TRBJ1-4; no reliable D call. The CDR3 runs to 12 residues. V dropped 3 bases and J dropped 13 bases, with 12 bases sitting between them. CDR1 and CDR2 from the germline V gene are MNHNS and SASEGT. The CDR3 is CASSEGQRTLFF. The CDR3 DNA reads TGTGCCAGCAGTGAGGGTCAGAGGACACTGTTTTTT.

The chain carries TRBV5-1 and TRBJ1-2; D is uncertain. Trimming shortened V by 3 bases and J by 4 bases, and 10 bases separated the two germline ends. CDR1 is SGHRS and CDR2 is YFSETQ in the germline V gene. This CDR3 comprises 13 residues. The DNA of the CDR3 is TGCGCCAGCAGCTCCCGGTCGGCCTATGGCTACACCTTC. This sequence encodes CASSSRSAYGYTF.

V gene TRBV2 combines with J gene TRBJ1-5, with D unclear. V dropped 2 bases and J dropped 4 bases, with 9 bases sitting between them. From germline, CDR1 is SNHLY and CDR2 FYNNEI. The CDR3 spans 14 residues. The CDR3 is CASSERSANQPQHF. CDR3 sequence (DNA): TGTGCCAGCAGTGAACGTTCAGCTAATCAGCCCCAGCATTTT.

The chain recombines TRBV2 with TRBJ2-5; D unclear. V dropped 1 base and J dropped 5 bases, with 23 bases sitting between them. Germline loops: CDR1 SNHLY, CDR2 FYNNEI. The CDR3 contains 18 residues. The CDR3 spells CASSEGRDVSIRAETQYF. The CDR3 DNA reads TGTGCCAGCAGTGAAGGACGCGACGTCTCGATAAGGGCTGAGACCCAGTACTTC.

The CDR3 spells CASSDQQGSYGYTF. CDR3 coding DNA: TGTGCCAGCAGTGACCAACAGGGGAGCTATGGCTACACCTTC. The chain recombines TRBV6-1 with TRBJ1-2; 7 positions match TRBD1. CDR1 and CDR2 (germline): MNHNS, SASEGT. The CDR3 loop spans 14 amino acids. V lost 3 bases and J lost 4; bases outside the gene matches: 5.

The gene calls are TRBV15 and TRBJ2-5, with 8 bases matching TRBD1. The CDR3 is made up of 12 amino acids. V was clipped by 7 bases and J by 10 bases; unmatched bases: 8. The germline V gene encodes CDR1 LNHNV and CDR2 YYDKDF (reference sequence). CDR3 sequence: CATKGQGWNQYF. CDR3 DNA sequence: TGTGCCACCAAAGGACAGGGCTGGAACCAGTACTTC.

CDR3 sequence: CASSALAGVQDTQYF. The CDR3 nucleotides are TGTGCCAGCAGCGCTCTAGCGGGAGTGCAAGATACGCAGTATTTT. J is TRBJ2-3 and V is TRBV7-2; TRBD2 aligns across 10 bases. The CDR3 is 15 amino acids. The germline gives CDR1 SGHTA, CDR2 FQGNSA. V trimming: 5 bases; J trimming: 5 bases; junction bases outside the gene matches: 7.

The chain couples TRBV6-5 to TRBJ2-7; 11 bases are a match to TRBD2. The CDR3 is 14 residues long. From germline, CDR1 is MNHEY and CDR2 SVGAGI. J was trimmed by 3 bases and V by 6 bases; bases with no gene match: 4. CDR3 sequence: CASRGGTSGYEQYF. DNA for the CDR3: TGTGCCAGCAGGGGCGGGACTAGCGGCTACGAGCAGTACTTC.

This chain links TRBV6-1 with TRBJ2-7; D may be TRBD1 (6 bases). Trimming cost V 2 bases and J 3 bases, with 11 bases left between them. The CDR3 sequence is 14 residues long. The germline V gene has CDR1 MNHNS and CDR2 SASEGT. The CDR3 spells CASSEWTASYEQYF. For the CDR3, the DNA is TGTGCCAGCAGTGAATGGACAGCAAGCTACGAGCAGTACTTC.

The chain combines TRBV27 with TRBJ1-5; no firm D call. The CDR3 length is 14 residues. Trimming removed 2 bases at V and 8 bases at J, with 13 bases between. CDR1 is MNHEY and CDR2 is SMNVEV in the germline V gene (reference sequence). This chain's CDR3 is CASSLNWGGEPQHF. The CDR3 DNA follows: TGTGCCAGCAGTTTAAACTGGGGTGGAGAGCCCCAGCATTTT.

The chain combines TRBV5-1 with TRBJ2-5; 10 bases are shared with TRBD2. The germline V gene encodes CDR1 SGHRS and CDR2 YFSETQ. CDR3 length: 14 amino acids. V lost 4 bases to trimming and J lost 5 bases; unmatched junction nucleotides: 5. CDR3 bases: TGCGCCAGCAGCCTAGCGGGAGTGGGGGAGACCCAGTACTTC. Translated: CASSLAGVGETQYF.

CDR3 bases: TGTGCCAGCAGCCCCGGGACAACTAATGAAAAACTGTTTTTT. This translates into CASSPGTTNEKLFF. The chain links TRBV11-2 to TRBJ1-4; D unresolved. This CDR3 is 14 amino acids long. Germline V lookup: CDR1 SGHAT, CDR2 FQNNGV. The V end lost 5 bases, the J end lost 0 bases, and 7 bases lay between the germline ends.

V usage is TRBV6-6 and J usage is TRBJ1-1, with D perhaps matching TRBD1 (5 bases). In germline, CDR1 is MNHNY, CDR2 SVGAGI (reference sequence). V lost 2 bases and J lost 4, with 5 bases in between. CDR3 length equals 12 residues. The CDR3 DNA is TGTGCCAGCAGTTACGGGGGCACTGAAGCTTTCTTT. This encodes CASSYGGTEAFF.

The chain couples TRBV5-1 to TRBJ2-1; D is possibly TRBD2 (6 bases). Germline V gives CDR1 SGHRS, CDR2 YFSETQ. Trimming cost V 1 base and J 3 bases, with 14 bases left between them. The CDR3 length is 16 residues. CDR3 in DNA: TGCGCCAGCAGCTTGTTCGGGGGAGGTAACTACAATGAGCAGTTCTTC. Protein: CASSLFGGGNYNEQFF. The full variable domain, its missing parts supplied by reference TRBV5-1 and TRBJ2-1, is KAGVTQTPRYLIKTRGQQVTLSCSPISGHRSVSWYQQTPGQGLQFLFEYFSETQRNKGNFPGRFSGRQFSNSRSEMNVSTLELGDSALYLCASSLFGGGNYNEQFFGPGTRLTVL.

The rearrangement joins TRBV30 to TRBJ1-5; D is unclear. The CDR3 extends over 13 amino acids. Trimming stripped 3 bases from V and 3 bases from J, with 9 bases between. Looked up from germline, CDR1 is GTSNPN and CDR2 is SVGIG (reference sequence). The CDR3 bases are TGTGCCTGGAGGGGGTCGAACAATCAGCCCCAGCATTTT. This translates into CAWRGSNNQPQHF.

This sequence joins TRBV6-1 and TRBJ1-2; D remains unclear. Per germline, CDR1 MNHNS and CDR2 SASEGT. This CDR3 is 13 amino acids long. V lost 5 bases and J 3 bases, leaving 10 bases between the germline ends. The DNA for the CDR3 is TGTGCCAGCAGTTCATGGAGGGACTATGGCTACACCTTC. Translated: CASSSWRDYGYTF.

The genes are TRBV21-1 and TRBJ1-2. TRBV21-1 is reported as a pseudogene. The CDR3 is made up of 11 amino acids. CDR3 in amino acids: CASSKHWGYTF. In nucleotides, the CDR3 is TGTGCCAGCAGCAAACATTGGGGCTACACCTTC.

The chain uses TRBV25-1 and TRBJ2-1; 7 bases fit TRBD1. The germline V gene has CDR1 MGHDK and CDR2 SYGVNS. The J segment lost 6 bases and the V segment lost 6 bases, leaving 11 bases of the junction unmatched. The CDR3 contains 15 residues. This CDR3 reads CASSPGQITSNEQFF. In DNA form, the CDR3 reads TGTGCCAGCAGCCCGGGACAGATTACTTCCAATGAGCAGTTCTTC.

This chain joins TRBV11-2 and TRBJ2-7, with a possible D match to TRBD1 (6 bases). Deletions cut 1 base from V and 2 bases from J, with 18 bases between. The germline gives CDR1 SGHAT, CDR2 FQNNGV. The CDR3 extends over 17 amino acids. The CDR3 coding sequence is TGTGCCAGCAGCTTAGGGGGGCGCAGGACGCTAGCCTACGAGCAGTACTTC. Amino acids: CASSLGGRRTLAYEQYF.

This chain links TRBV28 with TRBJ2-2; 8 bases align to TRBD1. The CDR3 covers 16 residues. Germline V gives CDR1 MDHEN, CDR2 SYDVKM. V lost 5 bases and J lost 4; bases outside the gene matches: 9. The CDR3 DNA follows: TGTGCCAGCAGTGTAATTGGACAGGGCCTCACCGGGGAGCTGTTTTTT. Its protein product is CASSVIGQGLTGELFF.